This T cell receptor (beta chain) was profiled in a study of blood T cells in healthy people across ages (dated by TCRdb to 2015 to 2017). Background for the entire study: Template switching captured roughly one uniquely barcoded TCR beta cDNA molecule per two T cells in model experiments. Using deep sequencing normalized with unique cDNA molecular identifiers, the study measured how TCR beta repertoire diversity changes with age. Two additional independent replicas of 1 million unique cDNA reads from the same blood draw were analyzed for two donors (one aged 18 to 29 and one aged 80 or older). The donors were split into four age groups: young (average around 15 years), middle-aged (over 35), aged (more than 60) and long-lived (approximately 80). To avoid experimental bias, donors of different ages were spread randomly across the sequencing lanes.

Receptors were amplified or captured by 5' RACE. Sequenced using an Illumina HiSeq 2500. A second PCR of roughly 7 to 11 cycles was performed with a sample-barcoded 5' primer and a J-beta primer mix. Each TCR beta cDNA molecule received a unique molecular identifier from a template-switch 5' adaptor carrying 12 random nucleotides. Each sample yielded at least 2.5 million CDR3-containing paired-end reads. First-strand cDNA synthesis was performed from all RNA using the Mint cDNA synthesis kit, with priming by a TRBC-specific oligonucleotide. Following uracil-DNA glycosylase treatment, a first 18-cycle PCR with universal primers M1SS and BC2_uni_R was performed on all cDNA. The authors' pipeline ran thus. For normalization, 1 million high-quality reads, each with a distinct molecular identifier, were randomly selected from each sample. Instead of being binned into consensus sequences, reads that shared molecular identifiers were thrown out. MiTCR, set to a Q25 quality threshold and the strictest error-elimination algorithm, was used for CDR3 identification, clonotype clustering and error correction. A nonparametric unseen species model with Euler transformation was used to estimate lower-bound total TCR beta diversity. Using fastp at Q25 and MiXCR, TCRdb reprocessed the public reads and kept productive beta chains. Every CDR3 protein is listed once, alongside the most common genes and DNA of its rows. Clone size and V and J calls follow TCRdb, not the original study. In this sample the table shows 950,000 to 1,200,000 distinct CDR3 sequences, 35% to 40% of which occur a single time. Jointly, the top ten make up approximately 14% of the sample.

The approximately 40 donors, aged about 6 to 95 years, were systemically healthy Caucasian individuals from Russia. About 9.6 milliliters of peripheral blood were collected from each donor into EDTA-treated Vacutainer tubes. Ficoll-Paque density-gradient centrifugation was used to isolate PBMCs, with at least 7 million obtained per sample. Total RNA, at least 5 micrograms per sample, was extracted from PBMCs with Trizol reagent. The percentages of naive CD45RAhigh/CD27high T cells were determined by flow cytometry on a PBMC aliquot from every donor. This clonotype was counted between two and nine times. There is no known antigen for this receptor. Per-nucleotide qualities are absent, and no much larger clonotype sits a single base away. Study-wide conclusions, independent of this receptor: The CMV infection status of donors was not known, potentially confounding age-related changes in expanded clonotypes. Observed TCR beta diversity correlated strongly with the percentage of naive T cells measured by flow cytometry. Estimates of total diversity based on one million sequenced T cells were considered lower bounds and underestimates. Bulk unsorted PBMC profiling prevented conclusive comparison of naive and antigen-experienced compartments. Observed TCR beta diversity per million T cells fell roughly linearly with age, and a significant reduction was already apparent by age about 38. The long-lived group showed more naive CD4+ T cells, fewer expanded clones and increased TCR diversity than the aged group, suggesting age selection.

The germline V gene sets CDR1 to SNHLY and CDR2 to FYNNEI. V is shortened by 5 bases, J by 4 bases, and the region joining them spans 9 bases. Spanning cysteine to phenylalanine, the CDR3 consists of 13 amino acids. The sequence is cut down to CDR3 DNA, 39 bases in frame from base 1. The TCR was taken from a man younger than 35 in good health. The sequence joins TRBV2 to TRBJ2-1; the D gene cannot be named for sure. Sequenced: blood. The DNA sequence is given as TGTGCCAGCAGTACACGGATTTACAATGAGCAGTTCTTC. Its protein product is CASSTRIYNEQFF.